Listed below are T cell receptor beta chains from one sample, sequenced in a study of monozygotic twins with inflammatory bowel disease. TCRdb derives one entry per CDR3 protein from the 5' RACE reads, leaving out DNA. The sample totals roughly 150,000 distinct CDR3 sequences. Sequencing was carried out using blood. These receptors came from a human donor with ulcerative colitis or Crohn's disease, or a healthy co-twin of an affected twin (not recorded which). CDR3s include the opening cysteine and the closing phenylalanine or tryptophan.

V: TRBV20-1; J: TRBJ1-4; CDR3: CSAIPREKLFF
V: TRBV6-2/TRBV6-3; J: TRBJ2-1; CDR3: CASSYYGLAGNEQFF
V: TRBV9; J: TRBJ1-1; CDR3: CASSVGGDNTEAFF
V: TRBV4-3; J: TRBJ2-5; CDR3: CASSQDGTGSQETQYF
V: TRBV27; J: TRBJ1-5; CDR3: CASSFSRNSNQPQHF
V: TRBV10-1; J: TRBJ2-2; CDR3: CASRAGTNTGELFF
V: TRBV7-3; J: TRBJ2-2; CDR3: CASSHRDRGPENTGELFF
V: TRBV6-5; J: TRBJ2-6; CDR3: CASSLWAGGVSGANVLTF
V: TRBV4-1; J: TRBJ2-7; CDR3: CASSQSPPVVGEQYF
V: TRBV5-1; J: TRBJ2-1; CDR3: CASSLGQRDNEQFF
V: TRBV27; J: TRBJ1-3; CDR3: CASSSLNTGRNTIYF
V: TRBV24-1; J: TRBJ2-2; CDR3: CATSDLSRGNTGELFF
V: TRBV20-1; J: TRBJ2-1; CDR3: CSARPSATPTGNEQFF
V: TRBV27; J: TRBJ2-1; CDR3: CASSPSGGSKSNEQFF
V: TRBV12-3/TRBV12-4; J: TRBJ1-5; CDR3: CAGSDSNQPQHF
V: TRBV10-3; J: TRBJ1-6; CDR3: CAISESAPDNSPLHF
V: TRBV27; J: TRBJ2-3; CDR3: CASSFNYPGPTDTQYF
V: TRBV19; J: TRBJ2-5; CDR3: CASSMAPSGRSQETQYF
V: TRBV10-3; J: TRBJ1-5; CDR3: CAIRTTGENQPQHF
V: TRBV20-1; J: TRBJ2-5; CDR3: CSARDWGETQYF
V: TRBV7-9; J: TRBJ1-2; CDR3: CASSSVRASNYGYTF
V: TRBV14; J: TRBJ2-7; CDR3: CASSPQGVRAYGQYF
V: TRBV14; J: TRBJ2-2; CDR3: CASSQEEAPGLADRRGTGELFF
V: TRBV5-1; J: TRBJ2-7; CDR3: CASSSGTGAYEQYF
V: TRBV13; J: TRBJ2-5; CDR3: CASSLEVVETQYF
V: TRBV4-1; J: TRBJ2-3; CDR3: CASSHPPRVKGPDTQYF
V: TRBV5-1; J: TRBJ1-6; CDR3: CASSPQTRSYNSPLHF
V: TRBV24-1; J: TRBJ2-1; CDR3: CATSDVAGKGYNEQFF
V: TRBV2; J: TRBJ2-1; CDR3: CASRTSGRSHNEQFF
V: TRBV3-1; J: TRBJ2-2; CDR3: CASSQISGELFF
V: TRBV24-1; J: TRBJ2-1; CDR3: CATSVGYNEQFF
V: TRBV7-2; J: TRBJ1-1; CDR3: CASSRTGREAFF
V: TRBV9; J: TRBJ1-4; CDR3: CASSVEDRVNEKLFF